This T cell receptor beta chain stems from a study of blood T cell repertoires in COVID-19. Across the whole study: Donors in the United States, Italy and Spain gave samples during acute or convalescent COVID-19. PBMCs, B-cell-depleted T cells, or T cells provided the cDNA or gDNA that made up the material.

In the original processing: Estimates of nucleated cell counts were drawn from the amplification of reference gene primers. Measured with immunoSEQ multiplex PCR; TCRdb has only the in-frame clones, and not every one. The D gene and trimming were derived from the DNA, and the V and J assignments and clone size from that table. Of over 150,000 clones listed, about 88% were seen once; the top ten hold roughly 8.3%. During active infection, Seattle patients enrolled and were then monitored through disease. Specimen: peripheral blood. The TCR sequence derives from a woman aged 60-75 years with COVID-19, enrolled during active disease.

The CDR3 spells CAISGGDRNSPLHF. CDR3 nucleotides: TGTGCCATCAGTGGAGGTGACCGTAATTCACCCCTCCACTTT. V gene TRBV10-3 combines with J gene TRBJ1-6; D uncertain. CDR3 length: 14 residues. Between the trimmed V and J ends, which lost 4 bases and 6 bases, there was a span of 10 bases. Germline values: CDR1 ENHRY, CDR2 SYGVKD.